This TCR beta chain was documented in a study of cytomegalovirus exposure and HLA in healthy donors. General study findings and limits: TCR beta chains numbering about 160 were designated cytomegalovirus-associated. Most TCR sequences proved rare, with some public TCRs found in many donors.

On this clone itself: Its target is unknown.

The donors were members of the validation cohort, which comprised under 150 subjects and was separate from the first cohort of roughly 700 subjects. The CDR3 spans 11 residues. The V gene lost 3 bases and the J gene lost 15 bases, with 12 bases spanning the gap. Germline V CDR1 and CDR2: MGHRA, YSYEKL. This table comes from immunoSEQ multiplex PCR, and its TCRdb copy is limited to in-frame clones, with some not included. This sample yields approximately 240,000 clones, of which over 80% are seen a single time; 1% to 1.2% belongs to the top ten. The genes are TRBV4-1 and TRBJ2-4; a possible D gene is TRBD2 (5 bases). Sequenced material: PBMCs. The sequence came from a woman under 30 in good health and CMV-seronegative. This CDR3 reads CASSHLLVRYF. The CDR3 DNA follows: TGCGCCAGCAGCCACCTACTAGTCCGGTACTTC.